The 10 T cell receptor beta chains given below trace back to one sample, sequenced in a study of cytomegalovirus exposure and HLA in healthy donors. The PCR contained 60 Vbeta and 13 Jbeta primers. The repertoire was sequenced with immunoSEQ multiplex PCR; TCRdb's copy has only in-frame clones and lacks some. The profile covers more than 85,000 clones, with around 88% appearing a single time and around 2% taken by the ten largest. Sequencing was performed on PBMCs. Receptors were obtained from a man between 35 and 55 years old in good health and CMV-seronegative.

V is TRBV10-2 and J is TRBJ1-1; 9 positions agree with TRBD1. The CDR3 runs 15 residues. Germline values: CDR1 WSHSY, CDR2 SAAADI. J gave up 0 bases and V 9 bases, and 8 bases lay outside the gene matches. CDR3 bases: TGCGCCAGTCGAAAGGGACAGGGCTTGAACACTGAAGCTTTCTTT. Residues: CASRKGQGLNTEAFF.

The CDR3 DNA follows: TGTGCCAGCAGCTTCCTAGCGGGGGGGCGGCAAGAGACCCAGTACTTC. This encodes CASSFLAGGRQETQYF. This chain uses TRBV9 with TRBJ2-5; the match to TRBD2 covers 12 bases. The V gene end was trimmed by 4 bases and the J gene end by 2 bases; junction bases not matched to a gene: 6. Per germline, CDR1 SGDLS and CDR2 YYNGEE. The length of the CDR3 is 16 residues. Supplemented by reference TRBV9 and TRBJ2-5, the full variable domain reads DSGVTQTPKHLITATGQRVTLRCSPRSGDLSVYWYQQSLDQGLQFLIQYYNGEERAKGNILERFSAQQFPDLHSELNLSSLELGDSALYFCASSFLAGGRQETQYFGPGTRLLVL.

The gene calls are TRBV6-5 and TRBJ2-7; 13 bases match TRBD2. V dropped 7 bases and J dropped 3; count of bases not matched to a gene: 3. Germline assignment: CDR1 MNHEY and CDR2 SVGAGI. The CDR3 extends over 14 amino acids. The CDR3 is CASTGTSGVYEQYF. CDR3 bases: TGTGCCAGCACTGGGACTAGCGGGGTCTACGAGCAGTACTTC.

The V call is TRBV10-3, the J call TRBJ2-2, with TRBD1 matching 8 bases. This CDR3 contains 13 residues. CDR1 ENHRY and CDR2 SYGVKD come from the germline V gene. With 8 bases clipped from V and 8 bases from J, the junction kept 7 bases outside the gene matches. The CDR3 sequence: CAIGQGLTGELFF. The CDR3 DNA reads TGTGCCATCGGACAGGGCCTAACTGGGGAGCTGTTTTTT.

This chain connects TRBV28 to TRBJ2-7; D possibly corresponds to TRBD1 (6 bases). The CDR3 runs to 15 residues. Looked up from germline, CDR1 is MDHEN and CDR2 is SYDVKM. Trimming stripped 2 bases from V and 2 bases from J, with 13 bases between. The CDR3 spells CASSLPGEPAYEQYF. CDR3 nucleotides: TGTGCCAGCAGTTTACCAGGGGAGCCCGCCTACGAGCAGTACTTC.

The chain links TRBV25-1 to TRBJ2-5, with a weak D call TRBD1 (6 bases). Germline lookup yields CDR1 MGHDK and CDR2 SYGVNS. V was trimmed by 5 bases and J by 5 bases, leaving 15 bases between them. The CDR3 loop spans 14 amino acids. The CDR3 sequence: CASSTQGGTETQYF. DNA for the CDR3: TGTGCCAGCAGTACCCAAGGGGGAACCGAGACCCAGTACTTC. The full variable domain, its missing parts supplied by reference TRBV25-1 and TRBJ2-5, is EADIYQTPRYLVIGTGKKITLECSQTMGHDKMYWYQQDPGMELHLIHYSYGVNSTEKGDLSSESTVSRIRTEHFPLTLESARPSHTSQYLCASSTQGGTETQYFGPGTRLLVL.

V is TRBV5-1 and J is TRBJ1-6, with 7 bases fitting TRBD1. With V trimmed by 0 bases and J by 11 bases, 8 bases remained unmatched. Germline CDR1 reads SGHRS; CDR2 reads YFSETQ. The CDR3 contains 15 residues. The CDR3 nucleotides read TGCGCCAGCAGCTTGGGACAGGGTATTCGTCCACCCCTCCACTTT. Its translation: CASSLGQGIRPPLHF.

In the case of this clone: The sample carries other DNA sequences with the same CDR3. The chain recombines TRBV6-5 with TRBJ1-1, with TRBD1 matching 7 bases. The CDR3 extends over 13 amino acids. Germline CDR1 is MNHEY and CDR2 is SVGAGI. V lost 1 base and J lost 7; bases outside the gene matches: 3. CDR3 in amino acids: CASSYFRDSEAFF. Written as DNA, the CDR3 is TGTGCCAGCAGTTACTTCCGGGACAGTGAAGCTTTCTTT.

CDR3 sequence reads: CASSQDFSYGYTF. CDR3 DNA: TGTGCCAGCAGCCAAGATTTCAGCTATGGCTACACCTTC. The chain has TRBV14 and TRBJ1-2; no reliable D call. V dropped 0 bases and J dropped 4 bases, with 6 bases sitting between them. CDR1 and CDR2 (germline): SGHDN, FVKESK. CDR3 length: 13 amino acids.

This chain joins TRBV7-9 and TRBJ1-5, with D perhaps matching TRBD1 (5 bases). V was shortened by 3 bases and J by 6 bases, with 9 bases between the two germline ends. This CDR3 is 13 amino acids long. CDR1 is SEHNR, CDR2 FQNEAQ, per germline (reference sequence). In nucleotides, the CDR3 is TGTGCCAGCAGCTTCGGGGGGGGTCAGCCCCAGCATTTT. This translates into CASSFGGGQPQHF.